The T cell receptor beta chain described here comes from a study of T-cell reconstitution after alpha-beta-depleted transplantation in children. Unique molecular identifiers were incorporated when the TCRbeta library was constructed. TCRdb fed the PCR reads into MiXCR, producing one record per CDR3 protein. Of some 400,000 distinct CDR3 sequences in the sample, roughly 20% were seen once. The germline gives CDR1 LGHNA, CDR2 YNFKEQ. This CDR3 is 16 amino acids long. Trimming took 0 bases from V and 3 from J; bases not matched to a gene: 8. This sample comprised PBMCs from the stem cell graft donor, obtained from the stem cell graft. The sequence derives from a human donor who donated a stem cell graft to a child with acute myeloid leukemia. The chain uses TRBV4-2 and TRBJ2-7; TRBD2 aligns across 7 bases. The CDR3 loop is CASSQEGGSINYEQYF. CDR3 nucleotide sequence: TGTGCCAGCAGCCAAGAGGGGGGGTCTATTAACTACGAGCAGTACTTC.